The source of this T cell receptor (beta chain) is a study of T cells in Graves' hyperthyroidism and ophthalmopathy. Study overall: Prior to any treatment, at the point of initial diagnosis, peripheral blood was collected.

The V and J ends lost 1 base and 4 bases respectively, with 11 bases between them. The CDR3 contains 13 residues. Germline V gene data show CDR1 as SQVTM and CDR2 as ANQGSEA. Amplified TCR beta CDR3 regions derived from RNA transcripts. RT-PCR in the first round (using the HTBI primer set) targeted the TCR CDR3. TCRdb redid the calling of the multiplex PCR reads with MiXCR, one entry per CDR3 protein. In the table there are about 840,000 distinct CDR3 sequences, 35% to 40% of which are singletons. Investigators excluded patients with uncontrolled infection, other autoimmune disease, pregnancy or lactation. This clonotype was observed at least ten times. The target antigen is unknown. Findings and limits, study-wide: The majority of expanded thyroid clonotypes above 0.001 also appeared in blood. Stable hyperthyroidism was separated from ophthalmopathy by a model based on 13 V-J features.

The sequenced sample consisted of blood. The chain joins TRBV29-1 to TRBJ2-7; possible D gene TRBD2, 5 bases. The receptor was isolated from a man aged 18-30 years with Graves' hyperthyroidism. The CDR3 loop reads CSVEGRTPYEQYF. The DNA of the CDR3 is TGCAGCGTTGAAGGGAGGACTCCGTACGAGCAGTACTTC.